The 20 T cell receptor beta chains given below trace back to one sample, sequenced in a study of shared clonotypes between healthy human individuals. Profiling relied on immunoSEQ multiplex PCR, and the TCRdb table lists in-frame clones only, not all of them. The sample includes over 2 million clones, over 85% of them seen just once. Source material: naive CD4+ T cells sorted from blood. Described subset: CD45RA+ positively selected. These receptor sequences come from a man between 18 and 35 years old in good health.

The chain uses TRBV28 and TRBJ1-6, with 9 bases identical to TRBD1. This CDR3 spans 15 amino acids. Looked up from germline, CDR1 is MDHEN and CDR2 is SYDVKM. V trimming: 6 bases; J trimming: 6 bases; junction bases outside the gene matches: 6. This CDR3 is CASRARDRANSPLHF. As DNA, the CDR3 is TGTGCCAGCAGAGCCCGGGACAGGGCTAATTCACCCCTCCACTTT.

DNA for the CDR3: TGTGCCACCACCCCTCCGGGGGGAAAGACCCAGTACTTC. It translates to CATTPPGGKTQYF. This rearrangement joins TRBV6-5 to TRBJ2-5; 7 bases match TRBD2. The CDR3 runs to 13 residues. V shed 10 bases and J 6 bases; nucleotides not matched to a gene: 11. The germline V gene encodes CDR1 MNHEY and CDR2 SVGAGI.

This chain uses TRBV30 with TRBJ2-2; the D gene is possibly TRBD2 (6 bases). The CDR3 runs to 15 residues. Trimming removed 2 bases from V and 6 bases from J, with 16 bases in between. Germline V gene data show CDR1 as GTSNPN and CDR2 as SVGIG (reference sequence). CDR3 in amino acids: CAWSPGGTAPGELFF. The CDR3 DNA reads as TGTGCCTGGAGTCCCGGCGGGACCGCTCCCGGGGAGCTGTTTTTT.

CDR3 nucleotide sequence: TGTGCCAGCATAGGTCCCGGATCCTACGAGCAGTACTTC. This gives the protein CASIGPGSYEQYF. The chain employs TRBV6-5 and TRBJ2-7, with D hard to call. This CDR3 spans 13 amino acids. The V and J ends lost 7 bases and 1 base respectively, with 11 bases between them. Per the germline V gene, CDR1 is MNHEY and CDR2 is SVGAGI.

J is TRBJ2-7 and V is TRBV19; D not resolved. V lost 4 bases to trimming and J lost 2 bases, with 12 bases between them. The CDR3 has 14 amino acids. Germline V gives CDR1 LNHDA, CDR2 SQIVND (reference sequence). The CDR3 nucleotides read TGTGCCAGTAGTACAACCTCGCCCCCCTACGAGCAGTACTTC. Protein product: CASSTTSPPYEQYF.

The V and J genes are TRBV9 and TRBJ2-1, with 11 positions matching TRBD1. CDR1 SGDLS and CDR2 YYNGEE come from the germline V gene. The CDR3 runs 15 residues. J gave up 5 bases and V 3 bases, and 4 bases lay outside the gene matches. CDR3 protein: CASSERTGGNNEQFF. The CDR3 DNA follows: TGTGCCAGCAGCGAACGGACAGGGGGCAACAATGAGCAGTTCTTC.

V usage is TRBV19 and J usage is TRBJ1-3; D remains ambiguous. The CDR3 consists of 14 residues. Germline CDR1 reads LNHDA; CDR2 reads SQIVND (reference sequence). Trimming removed 3 bases from V and 4 bases from J, with 10 bases in between. In DNA, the CDR3 is TGTGCCAGTAGTATTGCCTCGGTCGGAAACACCATATATTTT. This gives the protein CASSIASVGNTIYF.

The chain recombines TRBV10-3 with TRBJ2-4, with TRBD2 matching 7 bases. Germline trimming cut 3 bases from V and 0 bases from J; bases unmatched to any gene: 5. The germline CDR1 and CDR2 sequences are ENHRY and SYGVKD. This CDR3 contains 16 residues. In nucleotides, the CDR3 is TGTGCCATCAGTGATTCTAGCGGATTAGCCAAAAACATTCAGTACTTC. Its protein is CAISDSSGLAKNIQYF.

This rearrangement joins TRBV6-4 to TRBJ1-2, with 9 bases identical to TRBD1. Germline V lookup: CDR1 MRHNA, CDR2 SNTAGT. The CDR3 runs 15 residues. The V gene end was trimmed by 6 bases and the J gene end by 7 bases; junction bases not matched to a gene: 12. The CDR3 here is CASSPSSRDRAGYTF. The CDR3, as DNA: TGTGCCAGCAGCCCTTCCAGCCGGGACAGGGCTGGCTACACCTTC.

The chain employs TRBV5-6 and TRBJ1-6; D gene uncertain. Trimming took 2 bases from V and 18 from J, leaving 18 bases between them. The CDR3 is 13 amino acids. CDR1 SGHDT and CDR2 YYEEEE come from the germline V gene. CDR3 coding DNA: TGTGCCAGCAGCTTTCAGACCCCGGAGGATTCCCACTTT. As protein: CASSFQTPEDSHF.

The chain links TRBV6-1 to TRBJ1-3; 8 nucleotides line up with TRBD1. Germline CDR1 and CDR2: MNHNS and SASEGT. After removal of 1 base from V and 3 bases from J, the junction contained 5 bases not matched to a gene. CDR3 length: 16 amino acids. Here the CDR3 reads CASSEGVRGHGNTIYF. CDR3 DNA sequence: TGTGCCAGCAGTGAAGGAGTCAGGGGGCATGGAAACACCATATATTTT.

CDR3 amino acids: CASSVGTVGYNEQFF. The CDR3 nucleotides are TGTGCCAGCAGCGTCGGGACAGTAGGCTACAATGAGCAGTTCTTC. This chain connects TRBV9 to TRBJ2-1; 7 bases are a match to TRBD1. V lost 2 bases to trimming and J lost 3 bases; unmatched junction nucleotides: 5. Germline V gives CDR1 SGDLS, CDR2 YYNGEE. This CDR3 is 15 amino acids long.

About this clone itself: One end of the junction does not line up with germline, which may come from a read error. This chain joins TRBV5-1 and TRBJ2-7; 9 bases map to TRBD2. The CDR3 covers 16 residues. Germline V gene sequence: CDR1 SGHRS, CDR2 YFSETQ. Written as DNA, the CDR3 is TGCGCCTGCAGCCCCGGGGTAGCGGGGGTAACCTACGAGCAGTACTTC. Protein sequence: CACSPGVAGVTYEQYF.

The genes are TRBV7-8 and TRBJ2-2, with 7 bases aligning to TRBD1. V was pared by 7 bases and J by 6 bases, with 8 bases of the junction left unmatched. Per the germline V gene, CDR1 is SGHVS and CDR2 is FQNEAQ. CDR3 length: 14 residues. CDR3 in DNA: TGTGCCAGCAATTCAGGGGGAATTTCCGGGGAGCTGTTTTTT. This codes for CASNSGGISGELFF. Combining the CDR3 with reference TRBV7-8 and TRBJ2-2 gives the whole variable domain GAGVSQSPRYKVAKRGQDVALRCDPISGHVSLFWYQQALGQGPEFLTYFQNEAQLDKSGLPSDRFFAERPEGSVSTLKIQRTQQEDSAVYLCASNSGGISGELFFGEGSRLTVL.

This chain links TRBV5-1 with TRBJ2-5; 10 bases are shared with TRBD2. J gave up 3 bases and V 0 bases, and 2 bases lay outside the gene matches. The CDR3 has 15 residues. The germline V gene encodes CDR1 SGHRS and CDR2 YFSETQ. The CDR3 nucleotides are TGCGCCAGCAGCTTGGTTAGCGGGGGGAAAGAGACCCAGTACTTC. Protein product: CASSLVSGGKETQYF.

This chain connects TRBV7-2 to TRBJ1-6; 8 bases agree with TRBD1. Germline V gene lookup returns CDR1 SGHTA and CDR2 FQGNSA. CDR3 length: 16 residues. The J segment lost 10 bases and the V segment lost 0 bases, leaving 8 bases of the junction unmatched. CDR3 coding DNA: TGTGCCAGCAGCTTAGCGGGTCCTAGGACAGGGTCACCCCTCCACTTT. Translating it yields CASSLAGPRTGSPLHF.

The chain joins TRBV10-3 to TRBJ2-3; no reliable D call. V lost 0 bases, J lost 1 base, and 17 bases lay in between. The length of the CDR3 is 18 residues. Germline V CDR1 and CDR2: ENHRY, SYGVKD. The CDR3 DNA follows: TGTGCCATCAGTGAGTCTTCCCAACATAAGTCTGGCACAGATACGCAGTATTTT. Protein sequence: CAISESSQHKSGTDTQYF.

The chain recombines TRBV6-1 with TRBJ1-1; 7 bases are a match to TRBD1. Trimming took 3 bases from V and 6 from J; bases not matched to a gene: 13. The germline V gene encodes CDR1 MNHNS and CDR2 SASEGT. The CDR3 is 16 amino acids. The CDR3 coding sequence is TGTGCCAGCAGTGATGCCCTGACAGGGAATAGAGCTGAAGCTTTCTTT. Amino acid sequence: CASSDALTGNRAEAFF.

This clone has a single count. The V call is TRBV10-2, the J call TRBJ2-5; D is unresolved. The CDR3 length is 15 residues. Deletions cut 3 bases from V and 0 bases from J, with 11 bases between. Germline assignment: CDR1 WSHSY and CDR2 SAAADI. The CDR3 is CASSEQFLNQETQYF. The CDR3 DNA is TGCGCCAGCAGTGAACAGTTCTTGAACCAAGAGACCCAGTACTTC.

The rearrangement joins TRBV7-2 to TRBJ2-7; D is unresolved. The CDR3 is 14 residues long. The germline V gene encodes CDR1 SGHTA and CDR2 FQGNSA. V lost 2 bases and J 6 bases, leaving 14 bases between the germline ends. CDR3 nucleotides: TGTGCCAGCAGCTTAAATAACGGTCCCAGCGAGCAGTACTTC. It encodes CASSLNNGPSEQYF.